This TCR beta chain was documented in a study of Ad26.COV2.S vaccination and SARS-CoV-2 variants. There are 15 residues in the CDR3. Germline trimming cut 4 bases from V and 6 bases from J; bases unmatched to any gene: 5. In germline, CDR1 is LGHNA, CDR2 YSLEER. Comment on this clone: Its antigen is not known.

The protocol was immunoSEQ multiplex PCR, while the TCRdb copy is restricted to in-frame clones and leaves out a portion. This sample has approximately 340,000 clones, with 80% to 90% found just once. Noted treatment: 15 to 20 received Ad26.COV2.S at low or high dose, single or two shots; five or six received placebo; per-sample allocation not given. Samples analyzed were those drawn on day 63 after the first vaccine or placebo injection. Donation came from an adult in Boston who was aged 18-55 years. Expression of Wuhan-strain SARS-CoV-2 spike came from the Ad26 vector that formed the vaccine. Study results and caveats: Compared with placebo recipients, vaccine recipients had higher spike-specific TCR breadth.

The TCR was taken from a person between 18 and 65 years old who received the Ad26.COV2.S COVID-19 vaccine or a placebo. Sequenced material: peripheral blood, taken in a trial of Ad26.COV2.S vaccine versus placebo. This sequence joins TRBV4-3 and TRBJ2-1, with TRBD1 matching over 11 bases. The CDR3 is CASSRAGTGGNEQFF. DNA for the CDR3: TGCGCCAGCAGCCGAGCCGGGACAGGGGGCAATGAGCAGTTCTTC.